The next 14 T cell receptor beta chains were all read from a single sample in a study of beta chain features in type 1 diabetes. Investigators reverse transcribed all isolated RNA, so they sequenced expressed TCRB transcripts. Produced via immunoSEQ multiplex PCR; TCRdb's table is partial and in-frame only. This table holds about 360,000 clones, around 12% found once. Source material: naive CD4+ T cells from blood. All receptors derive from a man aged 18 to 35 in good health.

The chain uses TRBV19 and TRBJ2-7, with 7 bases lining up with TRBD2. The germline CDR1 and CDR2 sequences are LNHDA and SQIVND (reference sequence). Germline trimming cut 6 bases from V and 6 bases from J; bases unmatched to any gene: 23. This CDR3 has 18 amino acids. This CDR3 is CASRTPLGKKRGDCEQYF. Written as DNA, the CDR3 is TGTGCCAGTAGGACTCCTTTGGGGAAGAAGCGGGGTGACTGCGAGCAGTACTTC.

The V call is TRBV10-3, the J call TRBJ2-7; 12 bases align to TRBD2. V was pared by 10 bases and J by 5 bases, with 6 bases of the junction left unmatched. This CDR3 spans 13 amino acids. Germline-derived CDR1 and CDR2 are ENHRY and SYGVKD. CDR3 DNA sequence: TGTGCCACCTCACTAGCGGGAGGCAACGAGCAGTACTTC. Translation gives CATSLAGGNEQYF.

V is TRBV12-5 and J is TRBJ1-2; 8 nucleotides match TRBD1. Germline V lookup: CDR1 LGHNT, CDR2 FRNRAP. V gave up 7 bases and J gave up 3 bases; unmatched junction bases: 4. This CDR3 is built from 13 residues. Here the CDR3 reads CASASDRDYGYTF. The CDR3 nucleotides read TGTGCTAGTGCCTCGGACAGGGACTATGGCTACACCTTC.

This clone was detected only a few times. The CDR3, as DNA: TGTGCCAGCAGCTTATGGTCATCTTCGGGTGGCTACACCTTC. It encodes CASSLWSSSGGYTF. The rearrangement uses TRBV7-2 and TRBJ1-2; D unresolved. Per germline, CDR1 SGHTA and CDR2 FQGNSA. Trimming cost V 2 bases and J 7 bases, with 14 bases left between them. The CDR3 contains 14 residues.

V is TRBV2 and J is TRBJ1-5; TRBD1 is a possible D gene (5 bases). V lost 4 bases and J lost 4, with 11 bases in between. Germline loops: CDR1 SNHLY, CDR2 FYNNEI. This CDR3 has 14 amino acids. CDR3 protein: CASSVRAGNQPQHF. In DNA, the CDR3 is TGTGCCAGCAGTGTTAGGGCAGGGAATCAGCCCCAGCATTTT.

This clone was counted between two and nine times. This chain links TRBV5-1 with TRBJ1-1, with D hard to call. This CDR3 region has 15 residues. With 0 bases removed from V and 2 bases from J, the gap between germline ends came to 11 bases. CDR1 SGHRS and CDR2 YFSETQ come from the germline V gene. CDR3 in amino acids: CASSLAGSYNTEAFF. The CDR3 DNA sequence: TGCGCCAGCAGCTTGGCCGGGTCCTATAACACTGAAGCTTTCTTT. Supplemented by reference TRBV5-1 and TRBJ1-1, the full variable domain reads KAGVTQTPRYLIKTRGQQVTLSCSPISGHRSVSWYQQTPGQGLQFLFEYFSETQRNKGNFPGRFSGRQFSNSRSEMNVSTLELGDSALYLCASSLAGSYNTEAFFGQGTRLTVV.

V usage is TRBV28 and J usage is TRBJ2-1; 13 bases are shared with TRBD2. Per the germline V gene, CDR1 is MDHEN and CDR2 is SYDVKM. V lost 2 bases to trimming and J lost 4 bases; unmatched junction nucleotides: 5. There are 17 residues in the CDR3. In DNA, the CDR3 is TGTGCCAGCAGTTTACGGACTAGCGGGAGTAGGTACAATGAGCAGTTCTTC. Translated: CASSLRTSGSRYNEQFF.

This clone was observed a handful of times. V gene TRBV6-1 combines with J gene TRBJ2-5; the D gene is possibly TRBD1 (6 bases). The CDR3 length is 17 residues. Germline loops: CDR1 MNHNS, CDR2 SASEGT. V lost 0 bases, J lost 1 base, and 15 bases lay in between. The CDR3 sequence is CASSEAGRGIGQETQYF. In DNA form, the CDR3 reads TGTGCCAGCAGTGAAGCGGGCAGGGGTATTGGCCAAGAGACCCAGTACTTC.

This chain joins TRBV2 and TRBJ1-2; 11 positions agree with TRBD1. Germline CDR1 reads SNHLY; CDR2 reads FYNNEI. The CDR3 is made up of 14 amino acids. The V and J ends lost 6 bases and 8 bases, in that order; junction bases with no gene match: 8. The CDR3 DNA follows: TGTGCCAGCAGGGCAAGGACAGGGGGCGGGGGCTACACCTTC. Amino acids: CASRARTGGGGYTF.

The sample holds a few counts of this clone. The chain's CDR3 is CAWSDWGTRRGTDTQYF. The CDR3 coding sequence is TGTGCCTGGAGCGACTGGGGGACTCGGCGGGGCACAGATACGCAGTATTTT. V usage is TRBV30 and J usage is TRBJ2-3; D possibly corresponds to TRBD2 (6 bases). This CDR3 region has 17 residues. Germline CDR1 reads GTSNPN; CDR2 reads SVGIG (reference sequence). V was cut by 3 bases and J by 1 base, with 20 bases left in between.

This clone appeared a single time. J is TRBJ2-1 and V is TRBV6-5; TRBD2 matches 11 bases. Germline loops: CDR1 MNHEY, CDR2 SVGAGI. This CDR3 comprises 16 residues. The V gene end was trimmed by 2 bases and the J gene end by 6 bases; junction bases not matched to a gene: 6. The chain's CDR3 is CASSYLLAGGINEQFF. DNA for the CDR3: TGTGCCAGCAGTTACCTCCTAGCGGGGGGTATCAATGAGCAGTTCTTC.

The V call is TRBV7-3, the J call TRBJ1-1; D may be TRBD1 (6 bases). V lost 1 base and J lost 4, with 19 bases in between. CDR3 size: 17 residues. Germline V CDR1 and CDR2: SGHTA, FQGTGA. The CDR3: CASSLSPVTGRSTEAFF. As DNA, the CDR3 is TGTGCCAGCAGCTTAAGTCCAGTGACAGGCCGGAGCACTGAAGCTTTCTTT.

This sequence joins TRBV7-9 and TRBJ2-3; 8 nucleotides align to TRBD2. J was trimmed by 2 bases and V by 7 bases; bases with no gene match: 11. The CDR3 length is 16 residues. Germline values: CDR1 SEHNR, CDR2 FQNEAQ (reference sequence). CDR3 sequence reads: CASTTGTSGNTDTQYF. DNA of the CDR3: TGTGCCAGCACCACCGGCACTAGCGGAAACACAGATACGCAGTATTTT.

This clone came up a few times. J is TRBJ1-4 and V is TRBV10-3; 8 positions agree with TRBD1. Germline trimming cut 4 bases from V and 7 bases from J; bases unmatched to any gene: 8. Germline V gene lookup returns CDR1 ENHRY and CDR2 SYGVKD. The CDR3 length is 15 residues. The CDR3 DNA is TGTGCCATCAGTGGGTCGACAGGGGTTGGTGAAAAACTGTTTTTT. As protein: CAISGSTGVGEKLFF.